One and the same sample provided the 21 T cell receptor beta chains below, sequenced in a study of identical twins. Each CDR3 protein gets one entry after TCRdb re-called the 5' RACE reads with MiXCR. Among roughly 1.6 million distinct CDR3 sequences listed, less than 35% were seen once. Sequencing was performed on cord blood. All receptors derive from a newborn girl in good health.

There are a few counts of this clonotype. The V and J genes are TRBV27 and TRBJ2-1; TRBD2 might be the D (5 bases). V lost 2 bases, J lost 15 bases, and 17 bases lay in between. This CDR3 contains 13 residues. Germline-derived CDR1 and CDR2 are MNHEY and SMNVEV (reference sequence). The CDR3 region is CASSLVGPDEGFF. The CDR3 region has the DNA TGTGCCAGCAGTTTAGTGGGCCCCGACGAGGGGTTCTTC.

In its sample, this clonotype was seen many times. This sequence joins TRBV29-1 and TRBJ2-7; D may be TRBD1 or TRBD2 (6 bases each). This CDR3 has 17 amino acids. Trimming shortened V by 0 bases and J by 2 bases, and 20 bases separated the two germline ends. Germline lookup yields CDR1 SQVTM and CDR2 ANQGSEA. The CDR3 nucleotides are TGCAGCGTTGAAGATCTTAGTAAGGGGGACTCTACCTACGAGCAGTACTTC. It encodes CSVEDLSKGDSTYEQYF.

The table lists this clonotype with a few counts. The chain carries TRBV18 and TRBJ2-7; D is possibly TRBD1 (5 bases). Germline lookup yields CDR1 KGHSH and CDR2 LQKENI. Trimming took 2 bases from V and 6 from J, leaving 11 bases between them. This CDR3 has 13 amino acids. The CDR3 protein is CASSPGARVEQYF. DNA for the CDR3: TGTGCCAGCTCACCAGGGGCGCGAGTCGAGCAGTACTTC.

This sequence joins TRBV20-1 and TRBJ2-1; 8 nucleotides line up with TRBD2. Trimming cost V 3 bases and J 4 bases; bases outside gene matches: 8. Germline V lookup: CDR1 DFQATT, CDR2 SNEGSKA (reference sequence). The CDR3 is 15 amino acids. The CDR3 loop reads CSASYTSGGYNEQFF. As DNA, the CDR3 is TGCAGTGCTAGTTATACTAGCGGAGGGTACAATGAGCAGTTCTTC.

The chain recombines TRBV25-1 with TRBJ1-2, with TRBD1 matching 9 bases. V was clipped by 4 bases and J by 0 bases; unmatched bases: 12. The CDR3 has 18 amino acids. Germline V gives CDR1 MGHDK, CDR2 SYGVNS. Written as DNA, the CDR3 is TGTGCCAGCAGTGTGGGGGCTAGGGACAGGGCGACTAACTATGGCTACACCTTC. It yields the protein CASSVGARDRATNYGYTF.

This chain links TRBV12-5 with TRBJ1-5; tentative D call: TRBD1 (5 bases). This CDR3 region has 14 residues. Germline-derived CDR1 and CDR2 are LGHNT and FRNRAP. V lost 3 bases, J lost 4 bases, and 10 bases lay in between. CDR3 region: CASGFWGVNQPQHF. In nucleotides, the CDR3 is TGTGCTAGTGGTTTTTGGGGGGTAAATCAGCCCCAGCATTTT.

This clonotype was observed a handful of times. The CDR3 bases are TGCAGTGCGGCGGAGATCTACGAGCAGTACTTC. Translating it yields CSAAEIYEQYF. The V call is TRBV20-1, the J call TRBJ2-7; D gene ambiguous. The CDR3 runs to 11 residues. V lost 6 bases and J lost 3, with 9 bases in between. Germline CDR1 reads DFQATT; CDR2 reads SNEGSKA (reference sequence).

This chain's CDR3 is CATSDGLAGGSDTQYF. For the CDR3, the DNA is TGTGCCACCAGTGACGGACTAGCGGGAGGTTCAGATACGCAGTATTTT. The V and J genes are TRBV24-1 and TRBJ2-3, with 14 positions matching TRBD2. The trim removed 4 bases at V and 4 bases at J, leaving 3 bases unmatched. The CDR3 sequence is 16 residues long. Germline CDR1 and CDR2: KGHDR and SFDVKD.

V is TRBV24-1 and J is TRBJ2-1; D is tentatively TRBD1 or TRBD2 (6 bases each). This CDR3 comprises 16 residues. Trimming left V 0 bases short and J 3 bases short, with 11 bases between. Germline V gene sequence: CDR1 KGHDR, CDR2 SFDVKD. CDR3 amino acids: CATSDLRGGHYNEQFF. CDR3 nucleotide sequence: TGTGCCACCAGTGATTTGAGAGGGGGGCACTACAATGAGCAGTTCTTC.

This chain uses TRBV5-1 with TRBJ2-3; D is perhaps TRBD1 or TRBD2 (5 bases each). CDR3 length: 14 residues. Germline CDR1 and CDR2: SGHRS and YFSETQ. V was clipped by 8 bases and J by 0 bases, with 13 bases between them. The CDR3 loop is CASHPGPSTDTQYF. DNA for the CDR3: TGCGCCAGTCATCCGGGACCTAGCACAGATACGCAGTATTTT.

The chain combines TRBV27 with TRBJ2-7, with D perhaps TRBD1 or TRBD2 (5 bases each). Germline V gene data show CDR1 as MNHEY and CDR2 as SMNVEV (reference sequence). The CDR3 loop spans 12 amino acids. Trimming took 11 bases from V and 2 from J, leaving 13 bases between them. The CDR3 sequence: CARGTQPYEQYF. The DNA for the CDR3 is TGTGCCCGTGGGACCCAACCCTACGAGCAGTACTTC.

The V call is TRBV28, the J call TRBJ1-2; no firm D call. The CDR3 runs to 13 residues. CDR1 MDHEN and CDR2 SYDVKM come from the germline V gene. The V and J ends lost 2 bases and 6 bases respectively, with 10 bases between them. This CDR3 reads CASSLDEADGYTF. The CDR3 nucleotides are TGTGCCAGCAGTTTAGATGAGGCCGATGGCTACACCTTC.

The sample holds a few counts of this clonotype. V gene TRBV28 combines with J gene TRBJ1-4; D is undetermined. The germline V gene has CDR1 MDHEN and CDR2 SYDVKM. The CDR3 extends over 14 amino acids. V lost 8 bases and J lost 0, with 10 bases in between. CDR3 residues: CASGSEATNEKLFF. The CDR3 DNA is TGTGCCAGCGGTTCTGAGGCAACTAATGAAAAACTGTTTTTT.

The chain combines TRBV9 with TRBJ2-3; 12 bases are shared with TRBD2. The length of the CDR3 is 17 residues. The germline V gene encodes CDR1 SGDLS and CDR2 YYNGEE. Losses at the gene ends were 4 bases for V and 2 bases for J; bases not matched to a gene: 8. For the CDR3, the DNA is TGTGCCAGCAGCACACGACTAGCGGGGGCCTTCACAGATACGCAGTATTTT. It codes for CASSTRLAGAFTDTQYF.

Only a few counts were recorded for this clonotype. The CDR3, as DNA: TGCGCCAGCAGCCAAAAGGGTAGCGGGGTGGATACGCAGTATTTT. This gives the protein CASSQKGSGVDTQYF. This chain connects TRBV4-1 to TRBJ2-3; 8 positions match TRBD2. CDR3 length: 15 amino acids. Germline V gene lookup returns CDR1 MGHRA and CDR2 YSYEKL. The V gene end was trimmed by 2 bases and the J gene end by 6 bases; junction bases not matched to a gene: 7.

A word on this clonotype: One junction end does not reproduce the germline sequence, and a read error may be involved. The chain links TRBV25-1 to TRBJ2-4; no reliable D call. This CDR3 contains 13 residues. Germline V CDR1 and CDR2: MGHDK, SYGVNS. CDR3: CVSSGGSKNIQYF. The CDR3 nucleotides are TGTGTCAGCAGTGGTGGATCCAAAAACATTCAGTACTTC.

The rearrangement links TRBV15 to TRBJ1-6; tentative D call: TRBD1 (5 bases). This CDR3 contains 20 residues. From germline, CDR1 is LNHNV and CDR2 YYDKDF (reference sequence). V was shortened by 0 bases and J by 3 bases, with 21 bases between the two germline ends. CDR3 loop: CATSRDPSGVWGGYNSPLHF. The CDR3 DNA follows: TGTGCCACCAGCAGAGATCCCTCAGGCGTCTGGGGGGGCTATAATTCACCCCTCCACTTT.

V and J are TRBV18 and TRBJ2-5; TRBD1 might be the D (5 bases). Germline-derived CDR1 and CDR2 are KGHSH and LQKENI. The CDR3 has 14 residues. Trimming cost V 3 bases and J 2 bases, with 10 bases left between them. The CDR3: CASSPLTEQETQYF. The CDR3 bases are TGTGCCAGCTCACCCCTGACAGAACAAGAGACCCAGTACTTC.

This clonotype was found a few times. This chain joins TRBV7-9 and TRBJ2-7; D is possibly TRBD2 (6 bases). The germline V gene encodes CDR1 SEHNR and CDR2 FQNEAQ (reference sequence). CDR3 length equals 15 residues. Between the trimmed V and J ends, which lost 4 bases and 2 bases, there was a span of 15 bases. The CDR3 sequence: CASSSRLGGTYEQYF. CDR3 nucleotides: TGTGCCAGCAGCTCCCGCCTGGGCGGGACCTACGAGCAGTACTTC.

In this sample, this clonotype turned up a few times. This chain joins TRBV29-1 and TRBJ1-1; unclear D gene. V lost 5 bases, J lost 2 bases, and 9 bases lay in between. CDR1 and CDR2 from the germline V gene are SQVTM and ANQGSEA. The CDR3 extends over 12 amino acids. DNA for the CDR3: TGCAGCGTTCGGTTGGCCAACACTGAAGCTTTCTTT. As protein: CSVRLANTEAFF.

With regard to this clonotype: A clone one base away is much larger, so this may be a read error. This chain uses TRBV10-3 with TRBJ2-1; 9 nucleotides align to TRBD2. CDR1 is ENHRY, CDR2 SYGVKD, per germline. Losses at the gene ends were 4 bases for V and 10 bases for J; bases not matched to a gene: 11. The CDR3 has 15 residues. The CDR3 DNA sequence: TGTGCCATCAGTGTAAGACTAGCGGAGTCCTACGAGCAGTTCTTC. Encoded protein: CAISVRLAESYEQFF.